What follows are 8 T cell receptor beta chains derived from one specimen sequenced in a study of T cell responses to AZD1222 COVID-19 vaccine. Only in-frame clones appear in the TCRdb table, and some are missing; sequencing was by immunoSEQ multiplex PCR. Of 120,000 or so clones listed, about 92% are singletons. Material: peripheral blood, obtained on day 0 of AZD1222 vaccination. The receptors were sampled from an adult in good health.

The rearrangement links TRBV5-1 to TRBJ1-1; the match to TRBD1 covers 8 bases. CDR1 and CDR2 from the germline V gene are SGHRS and YFSETQ. V shed 1 base, J shed 6 bases, and the junction held 5 bases outside the gene matches. CDR3 length: 14 residues. The CDR3 reads CASSLTQGAAEAFF. The CDR3 DNA sequence: TGCGCCAGCAGCTTGACGCAGGGGGCGGCTGAAGCTTTCTTT.

This clone was detected only once. CDR3 bases: TGTGCCAGCAGCCAGACAGGAATGATTGAGACCGGGGAGCTGTTTTTT. This encodes CASSQTGMIETGELFF. The chain employs TRBV3-1 (or the pseudogene TRBV3-2) and TRBJ2-2; TRBD1 might be the D (6 bases). V was shortened by 3 bases and J by 5 bases, with 16 bases between the two germline ends. The CDR3 length is 16 residues. Germline CDR1 is LGHDT and CDR2 is YNNKEL (reference sequence).

The genes are TRBV7-2 and TRBJ1-1; D gene unclear. The germline V gene encodes CDR1 SGHTA and CDR2 FQGNSA. There are 16 residues in the CDR3. Deletions cut 4 bases from V and 1 base from J, with 16 bases between. CDR3 sequence: CASSSRDPLPNTEAFF. In DNA form, the CDR3 reads TGTGCCAGCAGCTCCCGTGACCCTCTACCGAACACTGAAGCTTTCTTT.

The rearrangement uses TRBV4-1 and TRBJ2-7; D not resolved. The germline V gene encodes CDR1 MGHRA and CDR2 YSYEKL. This CDR3 is 15 amino acids long. The V gene lost 1 base and the J gene lost 3 bases, with 13 bases spanning the gap. In DNA, the CDR3 is TGCGCCAGCAGCCAAGCGGAGACACCGTACTACGAGCAGTACTTC. This encodes CASSQAETPYYEQYF.

V and J are TRBV28 and TRBJ1-4; no clear D. The V and J ends lost 4 bases and 8 bases respectively, with 8 bases between them. There are 12 residues in the CDR3. From germline, CDR1 is MDHEN and CDR2 SYDVKM. The DNA of the CDR3 is TGTGCCAGCAGTTCGAGAGGGGAAAAACTGTTTTTT. It yields the protein CASSSRGEKLFF.

The V and J genes are TRBV28 and TRBJ2-3; TRBD1 matches 9 bases. V lost 6 bases, J lost 6 bases, and 7 bases stayed unmatched. The CDR3 is 14 amino acids. From germline, CDR1 is MDHEN and CDR2 SYDVKM. CDR3 DNA sequence: TGTGCCAGCAGACTACAGGGGGCAGTTGATACGCAGTATTTT. It encodes CASRLQGAVDTQYF. Together with reference TRBV28 and TRBJ2-3, the CDR3 gives the full variable domain: DVKVTQSSRYLVKRTGEKVFLECVQDMDHENMFWYRQDPGLGLRLIYFSYDVKMKEKGDIPEGYSVSREKKERFSLILESASTNQTSMYLCASRLQGAVDTQYFGPGTRLTVL.

J is TRBJ2-5 and V is TRBV5-6; no firm D call. V dropped 4 bases and J dropped 1 base, with 8 bases sitting between them. This CDR3 is 13 amino acids long. Germline CDR1 SGHDT, CDR2 YYEEEE. CDR3 loop: CASSPAFQETQYF. The CDR3, as DNA: TGTGCCAGCAGCCCGGCTTTCCAAGAGACCCAGTACTTC.

The chain employs TRBV28 and TRBJ1-1; D possibly corresponds to TRBD1 (6 bases). The CDR3 totals 14 residues. The ends were cut back, 5 bases at V and 11 bases at J, with 21 bases in the middle. Germline values: CDR1 MDHEN, CDR2 SYDVKM. The CDR3 DNA sequence: TGTGCCAGCAGTCGATTAATAACAGGGAAGACGGCTTTCTTT. Protein: CASSRLITGKTAFF.